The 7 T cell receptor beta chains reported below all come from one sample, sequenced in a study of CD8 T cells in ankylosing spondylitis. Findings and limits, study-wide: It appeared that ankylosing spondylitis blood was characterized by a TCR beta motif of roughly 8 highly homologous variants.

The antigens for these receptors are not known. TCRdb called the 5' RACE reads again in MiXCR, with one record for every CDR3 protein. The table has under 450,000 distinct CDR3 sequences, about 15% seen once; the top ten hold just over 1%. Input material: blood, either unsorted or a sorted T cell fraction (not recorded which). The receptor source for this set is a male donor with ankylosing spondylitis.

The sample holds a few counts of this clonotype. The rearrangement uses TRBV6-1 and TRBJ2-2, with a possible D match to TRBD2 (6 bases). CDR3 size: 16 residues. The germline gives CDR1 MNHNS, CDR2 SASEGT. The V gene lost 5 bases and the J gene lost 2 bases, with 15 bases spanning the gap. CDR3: CASSRTGTYNTGELFF. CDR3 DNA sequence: TGTGCCAGCAGTCGTACCGGGACTTATAACACCGGGGAGCTGTTTTTT.

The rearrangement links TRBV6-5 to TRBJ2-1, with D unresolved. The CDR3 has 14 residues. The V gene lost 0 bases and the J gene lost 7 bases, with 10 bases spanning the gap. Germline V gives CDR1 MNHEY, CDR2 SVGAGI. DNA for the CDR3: TGTGCCAGCAGTTACTCGAAAATGGGTAATGAGCAGTTCTTC. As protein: CASSYSKMGNEQFF.

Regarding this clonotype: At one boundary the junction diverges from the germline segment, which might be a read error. For the CDR3, the DNA is TGTGCACCCGGGACTAGCGGGAGGCTCCTCTCCCACAATGAGCAGTTCTTC. Residues: CAPGTSGRLLSHNEQFF. The chain employs TRBV30 and TRBJ2-1; the match to TRBD2 covers 15 bases. Germline values: CDR1 GTSNPN, CDR2 SVGIG (reference sequence). CDR3 length equals 17 residues.

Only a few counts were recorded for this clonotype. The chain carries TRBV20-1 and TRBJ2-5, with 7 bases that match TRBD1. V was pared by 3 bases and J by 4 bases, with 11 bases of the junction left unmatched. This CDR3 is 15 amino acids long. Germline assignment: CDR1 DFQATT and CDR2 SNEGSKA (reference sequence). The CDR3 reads CSARLSGQFTETQYF. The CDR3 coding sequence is TGCAGTGCTAGGTTGTCGGGACAGTTCACAGAGACCCAGTACTTC.

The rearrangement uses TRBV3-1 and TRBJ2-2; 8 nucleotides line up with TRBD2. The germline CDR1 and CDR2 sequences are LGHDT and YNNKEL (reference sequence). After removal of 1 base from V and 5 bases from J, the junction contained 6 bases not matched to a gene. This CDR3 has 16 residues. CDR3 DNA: TGTGCCAGCAGCCAAGGGACTAGCACAGAGACCGGGGAGCTGTTTTTT. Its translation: CASSQGTSTETGELFF.

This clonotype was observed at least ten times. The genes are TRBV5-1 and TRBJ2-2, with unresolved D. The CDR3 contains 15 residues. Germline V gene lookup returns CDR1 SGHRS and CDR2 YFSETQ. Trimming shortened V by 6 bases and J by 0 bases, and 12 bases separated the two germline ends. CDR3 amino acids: CASTADRANTGELFF. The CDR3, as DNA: TGCGCCAGCACCGCGGACCGTGCGAACACCGGGGAGCTGTTTTTT.

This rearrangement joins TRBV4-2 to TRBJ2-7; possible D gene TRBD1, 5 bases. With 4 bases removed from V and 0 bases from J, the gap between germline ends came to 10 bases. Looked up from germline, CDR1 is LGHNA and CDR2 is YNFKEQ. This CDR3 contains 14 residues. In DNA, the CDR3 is TGTGCCAGCAGCCCCCGACAGTACTCCTACGAGCAGTACTTC. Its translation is CASSPRQYSYEQYF.